A single sample gave rise to the 26 T cell receptor beta chains below, sequenced in a study of blood T cell repertoires in COVID-19 (dated by TCRdb to the early 2020s). Receptor libraries were prepared by the immunoSEQ multiplex PCR assay. Drawn from immuneACCESS, this table holds only the in-frame rearrangements with V and J called that TCRdb kept. Clones are partly lost; checked studies trace under half to an unresolved V gene and leave the rest unexplained. In this sample the table shows 250,000 or so clones, approximately 86% of which occur a single time. The ten most abundant clones make up roughly 5% of the sample. Specimen: peripheral blood. The receptors were sampled from a woman aged 55-69 years with COVID-19, enrolled during active disease.

The chain has TRBV24-1 and TRBJ2-4; the D is unclear. Per germline, CDR1 KGHDR and CDR2 SFDVKD. V was pared by 2 bases and J by 9 bases, with 19 bases between. The CDR3 is 16 amino acids. The CDR3 nucleotides read TGTGCCACCAGTGATTCACGAGGCAGAAATTCGGTCATTCAGTACTTC. Protein: CATSDSRGRNSVIQYF.

This clone was seen ten or more times. The chain couples TRBV7-3 to TRBJ1-1, with D tentatively TRBD1 (5 bases). Looked up from germline, CDR1 is SGHTA and CDR2 is FQGTGA. V lost 2 bases and J lost 0, with 10 bases in between. This CDR3 is built from 15 residues. CDR3 sequence: CASSLYGGVNTEAFF. CDR3 DNA: TGTGCCAGCAGCTTATACGGAGGGGTGAACACTGAAGCTTTCTTT.

The genes are TRBV19 and TRBJ2-5; possibly TRBD1 for D (5 bases). Germline-derived CDR1 and CDR2 are LNHDA and SQIVND (reference sequence). Deletions cut 6 bases from V and 5 bases from J, with 16 bases between. This CDR3 comprises 14 residues. This chain's CDR3 is CASSRTHLGETQYF. For the CDR3, the DNA is TGTGCCAGTAGCCGGACACACTTGGGCGAGACCCAGTACTTC.

The chain combines TRBV6-2 or TRBV6-3 with TRBJ2-1; D is uncertain. V shed 2 bases and J shed 7 bases, with 6 bases lying between them. CDR1 MNHEY and CDR2 SVGEGT come from the germline V gene. The CDR3 runs 12 residues. CDR3 DNA sequence: TGTGCCAGCAGTTACGTGGCTAATGAGCAGTTCTTC. Translated, it gives CASSYVANEQFF.

This rearrangement joins TRBV14 to TRBJ1-1; D may be TRBD1 (5 bases). V lost 7 bases, J lost 11 bases, and 20 bases lay in between. CDR3 length equals 13 residues. Germline values: CDR1 SGHDN, CDR2 FVKESK. Here the CDR3 reads CASTRDAFAGAFF. The CDR3 nucleotides read TGTGCCAGCACCCGGGACGCCTTCGCGGGGGCTTTCTTT.

V usage is TRBV6-5 and J usage is TRBJ1-5; 7 nucleotides agree with TRBD1. After removal of 6 bases from V and 9 bases from J, the junction contained 11 bases not matched to a gene. The CDR3 loop spans 14 amino acids. The germline CDR1 and CDR2 sequences are MNHEY and SVGAGI. The CDR3 reads CASRRGPVEGPQHF. The DNA for the CDR3 is TGTGCCAGCAGGAGGGGGCCGGTGGAGGGGCCCCAGCATTTT.

The chain uses TRBV7-2 and TRBJ1-4; TRBD1 might be the D (6 bases). Between the trimmed V and J ends, which lost 5 bases and 8 bases, there was a span of 12 bases. Germline values: CDR1 SGHTA, CDR2 FQGNSA. The CDR3 is 13 amino acids. DNA of the CDR3: TGTGCCAGCAGCGAATACAGGGTCGAAAAACTGTTTTTT. Its translation: CASSEYRVEKLFF.

The chain carries TRBV7-2 and TRBJ1-4, with a tentative D call TRBD1 (5 bases). The CDR3 spans 14 residues. Trimming took off 7 bases at V and 3 bases at J, with 12 bases between the two ends. Germline V gene lookup returns CDR1 SGHTA and CDR2 FQGNSA. The CDR3 coding sequence is TGTGCCAGCACCCTGGGGGGATCTAATGAAAAACTGTTTTTT. This translates into CASTLGGSNEKLFF.

This clone has at least ten counts. The V call is TRBV6-1, the J call TRBJ1-3; D unclear. V lost 3 bases and J lost 2, with 11 bases in between. This CDR3 is 15 amino acids long. Per the germline V gene, CDR1 is MNHNS and CDR2 is SASEGT. As DNA, the CDR3 is TGTGCCAGCAGTGACAGGCGTTTCACTGGAAACACCATATATTTT. Encoded protein: CASSDRRFTGNTIYF.

CDR3 in amino acids: CAWSPIGTVNNEQFF. CDR3 sequence (DNA): TGTGCCTGGAGCCCTATCGGGACTGTCAACAATGAGCAGTTCTTC. This sequence joins TRBV30 and TRBJ2-1, with TRBD2 as a possible D gene (6 bases). V lost 3 bases and J 5 bases, leaving 17 bases between the germline ends. Germline CDR1 GTSNPN, CDR2 SVGIG (reference sequence). This CDR3 spans 15 amino acids. Looking up the rest from reference TRBV30 and TRBJ2-1 gives the full variable domain: SQTIHQWPATLVQPVGSPLSLECTVEGTSNPNLYWYRQAAGRGLQLLFYSVGIGQISSEVPQNLSASRPQDRQFILSSKKLLLSDSGFYLCAWSPIGTVNNEQFFGPGTRLTVL.

This rearrangement joins TRBV24-1 to TRBJ2-5; D might be TRBD2 (6 bases). The CDR3 is 14 amino acids. Germline values: CDR1 KGHDR, CDR2 SFDVKD. Trimming left V 4 bases short and J 4 bases short, with 12 bases between. In nucleotides, the CDR3 is TGTGCCACCAGTGACGGAGGGCAGGTAGAGACCCAGTACTTC. Translating it yields CATSDGGQVETQYF.

This sequence joins TRBV3-1 (or the pseudogene TRBV3-2) and TRBJ1-3; perhaps TRBD1 as D (5 bases). Trimming removed 0 bases from V and 4 bases from J, with 13 bases in between. This CDR3 spans 16 amino acids. Germline CDR1 is LGHDT and CDR2 is YNNKEL (reference sequence). Here the CDR3 DNA reads TGTGCCAGCAGCCAAGAAACAGGTGCAAGGGGAAACACCATATATTTT. Its translation is CASSQETGARGNTIYF.

This clone was counted once. The chain joins TRBV6-5 to TRBJ2-7; tentatively, D is TRBD1 (6 bases). This CDR3 region has 14 residues. The ends were cut back, 5 bases at V and 0 bases at J, with 11 bases in the middle. Germline CDR1 and CDR2: MNHEY and SVGAGI. This chain's CDR3 is CASSLRTASYEQYF. The CDR3 DNA follows: TGTGCCAGCAGTCTTCGGACAGCCTCCTACGAGCAGTACTTC.

In its sample, this clone was seen once. Additional DNA sequences in this sample encode the identical CDR3. The chain employs TRBV18 and TRBJ1-5; 9 bases align to TRBD1. V dropped 5 bases and J dropped 7; count of bases not matched to a gene: 6. There are 14 residues in the CDR3. CDR1 is KGHSH and CDR2 is LQKENI in the germline V gene. In DNA form, the CDR3 reads TGTGCCAGCTCAAGGGACAGGGTGGGGCAGCCCCAGCATTTT. Amino acids: CASSRDRVGQPQHF.

V usage is TRBV15 and J usage is TRBJ1-2; the D gene is possibly TRBD1 (6 bases). The CDR3 has 12 amino acids. Per germline, CDR1 LNHNV and CDR2 YYDKDF (reference sequence). Trimming pared 9 bases from V and 2 bases from J, leaving 10 bases between. In nucleotides, the CDR3 is TGTGCCACGTACAGGGCCAACTATGGCTACACCTTC. Protein product: CATYRANYGYTF.

The rearrangement links TRBV2 to TRBJ2-2; D is possibly TRBD2 (5 bases). Trimming cost V 6 bases and J 1 base, with 15 bases left between them. This CDR3 spans 16 amino acids. Germline CDR1 reads SNHLY; CDR2 reads FYNNEI. For the CDR3, the DNA is TGTGCCAGCAGCCAACGACTACCACGGAACACCGGGGAGCTGTTTTTT. The encoded protein is CASSQRLPRNTGELFF.

This chain joins TRBV10-2 and TRBJ2-5; TRBD2 might be the D (5 bases). CDR1 and CDR2 (germline): WSHSY, SAAADI. The ends were cut back, 6 bases at V and 5 bases at J, with 13 bases in the middle. CDR3 length: 13 residues. As DNA, the CDR3 is TGCGCCAGCAGGCGGAGGAGAGGGGAGACCCAGTACTTC. Protein sequence: CASRRRRGETQYF.

In this sample, this clone turned up once. The chain joins TRBV14 to TRBJ2-2, with D maybe TRBD1 (5 bases). Germline values: CDR1 SGHDN, CDR2 FVKESK. The CDR3 spans 16 residues. V was clipped by 1 base and J by 3 bases, with 12 bases between them. The CDR3 nucleotides read TGTGCCAGCAGCCAAGTGGCAGGGTTTGACACCGGGGAGCTGTTTTTT. Amino acid sequence: CASSQVAGFDTGELFF.

This clone came up a few times. The CDR3 spells CASSILTSLQETQYF. CDR3 bases: TGTGCCAGCAGCATTTTGACTAGTCTCCAAGAGACCCAGTACTTC. The rearrangement uses TRBV14 and TRBJ2-5; perhaps TRBD2 as D (6 bases). The CDR3 consists of 15 residues. Germline V gene lookup returns CDR1 SGHDN and CDR2 FVKESK. The V end was cut by 5 bases, the J end by 1 base, with 14 bases between.

The rearrangement uses TRBV4-2 and TRBJ1-2, with D possibly being TRBD1 (6 bases). Trimming shortened V by 1 base and J by 4 bases, and 10 bases separated the two germline ends. Per the germline V gene, CDR1 is LGHNA and CDR2 is YNFKEQ. The CDR3 runs 14 residues. In DNA, the CDR3 is TGTGCCAGCAGCCAAGTTGACAGGAGCTATGGCTACACCTTC. Amino acids: CASSQVDRSYGYTF.

The J gene is TRBJ1-3, the V gene TRBV4-1; 7 bases align to TRBD1. The length of the CDR3 is 14 residues. The V segment lost 5 bases and the J segment 2 bases; nucleotides outside the gene matches: 3. Germline V lookup: CDR1 MGHRA, CDR2 YSYEKL. In DNA form, the CDR3 reads TGCGCCAGCAGCAGCGACAGGGCTGGAAACACCATATATTTT. Amino acids: CASSSDRAGNTIYF.

This clone was detected only once. The chain has TRBV5-1 and TRBJ1-1, with TRBD1 matching 10 bases. The CDR3 contains 16 residues. Germline V CDR1 and CDR2: SGHRS, YFSETQ. Trimming removed 3 bases from V and 4 bases from J; junction bases left unmatched: 9. The CDR3 is CASSSNSGQGSTEAFF. Written as DNA, the CDR3 is TGCGCCAGCAGCTCTAACTCGGGACAGGGGAGCACTGAAGCTTTCTTT.

This chain connects TRBV28 to TRBJ1-2; possible D gene TRBD1, 6 bases. The CDR3 has 16 amino acids. Trimming took off 6 bases at V and 5 bases at J, with 22 bases between the two ends. The germline CDR1 and CDR2 sequences are MDHEN and SYDVKM. In nucleotides, the CDR3 is TGTGCCAGCAGGCAACAGGGAATAGGAGCTAGTTATGGCTACACCTTC. Its protein is CASRQQGIGASYGYTF.

The CDR3 region has the DNA TGTGCCAGTAGTATAGCGGCGACGCCGGGAGAGACCCAGTACTTC. Translation: CASSIAATPGETQYF. The V and J genes are TRBV19 and TRBJ2-5; D unclear. CDR3 length: 15 amino acids. Trimming took 1 base from V and 4 from J, leaving 13 bases between them. In germline, CDR1 is LNHDA, CDR2 SQIVND (reference sequence).

The rearrangement uses TRBV21-1 and TRBJ1-2. TRBV21-1 is noted as a pseudogene. This CDR3 comprises 14 residues. CDR3 protein: CASRLSGPNYGYTF. The CDR3 DNA is TGTGCCAGCAGATTGTCCGGTCCTAACTATGGCTACACCTTC.

A single count supports this clone. The chain uses TRBV2 and TRBJ1-5; D gene ambiguous. This CDR3 spans 14 amino acids. Trimming pared 3 bases from V and 0 bases from J, leaving 6 bases between. The germline CDR1 and CDR2 sequences are SNHLY and FYNNEI. CDR3 residues: CASSDGASNQPQHF. As DNA, the CDR3 is TGTGCCAGCAGTGACGGTGCTAGCAATCAGCCCCAGCATTTT.